This TCR beta chain was captured in a study of cytomegalovirus exposure and HLA in healthy donors. Data came from immunoSEQ multiplex PCR; TCRdb stores just in-frame clones and leaves some out. The table records tens of thousands of clones, 90% of them present only once. Points on this clone: Its antigen is as yet unknown.

V was pared by 5 bases and J by 0 bases, with 2 bases between. The CDR3 runs 11 residues. Germline loops: CDR1 MNHEY, CDR2 SMNVEV (reference sequence). Study-wide results and caveats: There were 150 to 200 TCR beta chains listed as cytomegalovirus-associated.

The chain combines TRBV27 with TRBJ2-7, with D hard to call. The sequenced material came from PBMCs. The clonotype was recovered from a man in his late teens or twenties in good health and CMV-seronegative. CDR3 region: CASSLSYEQYF. CDR3 DNA: TGTGCCAGCAGTCTCTCCTACGAGCAGTACTTC.